These 16 T cell receptor beta chains came from one sample sequenced in a study of T-cell reconstitution after alpha-beta-depleted transplantation in children. A TCRbeta library incorporating unique molecular identifiers was prepared. A single record per CDR3 protein comes from TCRdb applying MiXCR to the PCR reads. Counted here are about 980,000 distinct CDR3 sequences, about 30% occurring once; the ten biggest clones make up about 28%. The specimen comprised PBMCs, mostly from graft donor cells, sampled 360 days after TCRalphabeta/CD19-depleted stem cell transplant. The source of these receptors is a boy under three years old who had a stem cell transplant for SCID, so the T cells may come from the graft donor.

There are a few counts of this clonotype. This chain links TRBV12-3 or TRBV12-4 with TRBJ2-7; TRBD1 agrees at 8 bases. This CDR3 region has 13 residues. Trimming took 5 bases from V and 4 from J; bases not matched to a gene: 4. As DNA, the CDR3 is TGTGCCAGCAGTATCGGGACAGGATACGAGCAGTACTTC. Its translation is CASSIGTGYEQYF.

This clonotype was observed a handful of times. The genes are TRBV7-3 and TRBJ2-3; 11 bases are shared with TRBD2. Unmatched junction bases numbered 10, after V lost 2 bases and J lost 6 bases. CDR3 size: 17 residues. Germline loops: CDR1 SGHTA, CDR2 FQGTGA. DNA for the CDR3: TGTGCCAGCAGCTTATGGGGTAGCGGGGGGGCCGGGGATACGCAGTATTTT. Translating it yields CASSLWGSGGAGDTQYF.

V is TRBV5-6 and J is TRBJ2-7, with 8 bases aligning to TRBD2. The germline V gene has CDR1 SGHDT and CDR2 YYEEEE. The junction had 13 bases not matched to a gene; V was cut back by 4 bases and J by 7 bases. The CDR3 sequence is 15 residues long. The CDR3 sequence is CASSAGLGDLKEQYF. DNA for the CDR3: TGTGCCAGCAGCGCGGGACTAGGGGATTTAAAAGAGCAGTACTTC.

V gene TRBV12-3 or TRBV12-4 combines with J gene TRBJ2-7, with D perhaps being TRBD1 or TRBD2 (5 bases each). The V gene lost 3 bases and the J gene lost 5 bases, with 11 bases spanning the gap. The CDR3 has 13 residues. In DNA, the CDR3 is TGTGCCAGCAGTTTTATGAGGGGCCACGAGCAGTACTTC. Translating gives CASSFMRGHEQYF.

Only a few counts were recorded for this clonotype. CDR3 region: CASSLVPGGRGYNEQFF. CDR3 bases: TGTGCCAGCAGTTTAGTTCCCGGGGGGCGGGGCTACAATGAGCAGTTCTTC. This chain connects TRBV12-3 or TRBV12-4 to TRBJ2-1; weak D call: TRBD2 (7 bases). V was clipped by 1 base and J by 3 bases, with 16 bases between them. This CDR3 contains 17 residues.

The chain uses TRBV18 and TRBJ1-2, with TRBD1 identical over 9 bases. This CDR3 region has 15 residues. Germline V gene sequence: CDR1 KGHSH, CDR2 LQKENI. The V segment lost 4 bases and the J segment 2 bases; nucleotides outside the gene matches: 5. CDR3 nucleotides: TGTGCCAGCTCACAAACCGGGACAGGGAACTATGGCTACACCTTC. Amino acids: CASSQTGTGNYGYTF.

The rearrangement joins TRBV28 to TRBJ2-2; D is unclear. Germline values: CDR1 MDHEN, CDR2 SYDVKM. The CDR3 has 13 residues. Trimming took off 6 bases at V and 7 bases at J, with 12 bases between the two ends. The CDR3 loop is CASRAHGNGELFF. In nucleotides, the CDR3 is TGTGCCAGCAGGGCTCACGGCAACGGGGAGCTGTTTTTT. Complete variable domain (other parts from reference TRBV28 and TRBJ2-2): DVKVTQSSRYLVKRTGEKVFLECVQDMDHENMFWYRQDPGLGLRLIYFSYDVKMKEKGDIPEGYSVSREKKERFSLILESASTNQTSMYLCASRAHGNGELFFGEGSRLTVL.

In its sample, this clonotype was seen many times. This rearrangement joins TRBV4-1 to TRBJ2-1, with 11 nucleotides matching TRBD2. This CDR3 is built from 16 residues. V gave up 0 bases and J gave up 5 bases; unmatched junction bases: 3. In germline, CDR1 is MGHRA, CDR2 YSYEKL. CDR3 sequence: CASSQDEGLADNEQFF. The CDR3 DNA reads TGCGCCAGCAGCCAAGACGAGGGACTAGCGGACAATGAGCAGTTCTTC.

The chain uses TRBV29-1 and TRBJ2-1, with a weak D call TRBD1 (5 bases). The CDR3 contains 12 residues. CDR1 and CDR2 from the germline V gene are SQVTM and ANQGSEA. V was shortened by 6 bases and J by 2 bases, with 8 bases between the two germline ends. This chain's CDR3 is CSVRQPYNEQFF. The CDR3 nucleotides read TGCAGCGTCCGACAGCCCTACAATGAGCAGTTCTTC.

The gene calls are TRBV2 and TRBJ2-1; possibly TRBD1 for D (5 bases). V lost 4 bases and J 0 bases, leaving 10 bases between the germline ends. The CDR3 covers 15 residues. From germline, CDR1 is SNHLY and CDR2 FYNNEI. The CDR3 coding sequence is TGTGCCAGCAGTGCCGGACAAATCTCCTACAATGAGCAGTTCTTC. This codes for CASSAGQISYNEQFF.

The V and J genes are TRBV5-5 and TRBJ2-2; no definite D call. The CDR3 has 17 residues. CDR1 and CDR2 from the germline V gene are SGHKS and YYEKEE (reference sequence). V was trimmed by 5 bases and J by 4 bases, leaving 21 bases between them. This CDR3 is CASSMGLLGVGTGELFF. The CDR3 DNA is TGTGCCAGCAGTATGGGCCTGTTAGGCGTGGGCACCGGGGAGCTGTTTTTT.

The chain couples TRBV5-1 to TRBJ2-7; TRBD1 matches at 11 bases. Per germline, CDR1 SGHRS and CDR2 YFSETQ. After removal of 1 base from V and 7 bases from J, the junction contained 7 bases not matched to a gene. This CDR3 is 15 amino acids long. CDR3 sequence: CASSLLRTGGEEQYF. The DNA for the CDR3 is TGCGCCAGCAGCTTGCTTCGGACAGGGGGCGAAGAGCAGTACTTC.

This clonotype was found a few times. The chain couples TRBV5-6 to TRBJ2-1, with 11 bases that match TRBD1. CDR1 is SGHDT, CDR2 YYEEEE, per germline. The CDR3 consists of 17 residues. The V and J ends lost 2 bases and 4 bases, in that order; junction bases with no gene match: 8. CDR3 sequence: CASSFRTGGFKYNEQFF. The CDR3 DNA follows: TGTGCCAGCAGCTTCCGGACAGGGGGCTTCAAGTACAATGAGCAGTTCTTC.

The genes are TRBV29-1 and TRBJ2-7, with 9 bases matching TRBD1. Per germline, CDR1 SQVTM and CDR2 ANQGSEA. J was trimmed by 6 bases and V by 2 bases; bases with no gene match: 11. The CDR3 length is 15 residues. CDR3 in DNA: TGCAGCGTTGAACGATACAGGGGGCTAACACTCGAGCAGTACTTC. This codes for CSVERYRGLTLEQYF.

This clonotype appeared many times. This chain uses TRBV12-3 or TRBV12-4 with TRBJ2-7, with D perhaps assigned TRBD1 or TRBD2 (5 bases each). V lost 3 bases and J lost 5, with 11 bases in between. This CDR3 comprises 13 residues. The CDR3 here is CASSFTGGHEQYF. CDR3 DNA: TGTGCCAGCAGTTTTACAGGCGGGCACGAGCAGTACTTC.

The CDR3 DNA follows: TGTGCCAGCAGGCCTAGCCCAGAGTTTCAAGAGACCCAGTACTTC. It encodes CASRPSPEFQETQYF. V usage is TRBV12-3 or TRBV12-4 and J usage is TRBJ2-5; D perhaps matches TRBD2 (5 bases). The CDR3 contains 15 residues. Trimming removed 6 bases from V and 2 bases from J, with 16 bases in between.